The rows below give T cell receptor beta chains drawn from one sample of a study of patients and donors after allogeneic stem cell transplantation. Using its own MiXCR run on the RT-PCR reads, TCRdb lists one record per CDR3 protein. The sample contains 920,000 or so distinct CDR3 sequences, over 15% of which appear only once. The specimen was blood, either unsorted or a sorted T cell fraction (not recorded which). The origin of the receptors is a human donor who was either an allogeneic HSCT recipient or a stem cell or donor lymphocyte infusion donor (not recorded which). It is not recorded whose cells these are; they may come from a transplant donor. The CDR3 runs from the conserved cysteine through the conserved F or W. D genes are given only for firm matches. Size is omitted from some rows. Given values are once, few, many or a class for expanded clones.

D gene	V gene	clone size	J gene	CDR3 protein	CDR3 DNA
-	TRBV9	few	TRBJ1-1	CASSVEAAMNTEAFF	TGTGCCAGCAGCGTAGAGGCAGCCATGAACACTGAAGCTTTCTTT
-	TRBV20-1	few	TRBJ2-5	CSVPLRIQETQYF	TGCAGTGTCCCCCTAAGGATCCAAGAGACCCAGTACTTC
TRBD1	TRBV7-2	-	TRBJ1-6	CASSPDRGLFSPLHF	TGTGCCAGCAGTCCTGACAGGGGGCTTTTTTCACCCCTCCACTTT
-	TRBV9	-	TRBJ2-1	CASSPGPKDNEQFF	TGTGCCAGCAGCCCCGGGCCGAAAGACAATGAGCAGTTCTTC
-	TRBV7-2	few	TRBJ2-2	CASSLMNGVFF	TGTGCCAGCAGCTTAATGAATGGGGTGTTTTTT
-	TRBV4-1	-	TRBJ2-3	CASSQVRAPYTQYF	TGCGCCAGCAGCCAGGTTCGGGCCCCATATACGCAGTATTTT
-	TRBV28	few	TRBJ2-7	CASSEPSGTSPYEQYF	TGTGCCAGCAGTGAACCCTCCGGGACAAGTCCTTACGAGCAGTACTTC
TRBD1	TRBV3-1	once	TRBJ1-5	CASSHGTGVRQPQHF	TGTGCCAGCAGCCATGGAACAGGGGTTAGGCAGCCCCAGCATTTT
-	TRBV20-1	few	TRBJ2-1	CSARWNEQFF	TGCAGTGCTAGATGGAATGAGCAGTTCTTC
-	TRBV29-1	many	TRBJ2-7	CSVVHLNNYEQYF	TGCAGCGTTGTACACCTAAATAACTACGAGCAGTACTTC
TRBD1	TRBV12-3/TRBV12-4	few	TRBJ2-5	CASSLVSPGQGRQETQYF	TGTGCCAGCAGTTTAGTATCCCCGGGACAGGGTAGGCAAGAGACCCAGTACTTC
-	TRBV5-6	few	TRBJ2-7	CASSFVTEQYF	TGTGCCAGCAGCTTTGTGACCGAGCAGTACTTC
-	TRBV5-1	-	TRBJ1-2	CASSSSVSNYGYTF	TGCGCCAGCAGCTCGTCGGTTTCAAACTATGGCTACACCTTC
-	TRBV13	-	TRBJ1-3	CASSFRGRAFGNTIYF	TGTGCCAGCAGCTTCCGTGGGAGGGCCTTCGGAAACACCATATATTTT
-	TRBV4-1	-	TRBJ2-1	CASSQERGVHSYNEQFF	TGCGCCAGCAGCCAAGAGAGGGGGGTGCACTCCTACAATGAGCAGTTCTTC
TRBD1	TRBV28	-	TRBJ1-2	CASSASGTGYGYTF	TGTGCCAGCTCGGCCTCCGGGACAGGTTATGGCTACACCTTC
TRBD2	TRBV4-3	-	TRBJ2-1	CASSQFSGEYNEQFF	TGCGCCAGCAGCCAATTTAGCGGGGAGTACAATGAGCAGTTCTTC
-	TRBV6-2/TRBV6-3	-	TRBJ1-5	CASRGVGERLRRPQHF	TGTGCCAGCAGGGGAGTGGGGGAGCGGCTGCGAAGGCCCCAGCATTTT
-	TRBV25-1	many	TRBJ2-3	CASSVVFPTDTQYF	TGTGCCAGCAGTGTGGTCTTTCCCACAGATACGCAGTATTTT
TRBD1	TRBV12-3/TRBV12-4	-	TRBJ2-7	CASTLGVGQGGYEQYF	TGTGCCAGCACCCTGGGGGTGGGACAGGGGGGTTACGAGCAGTACTTC
-	TRBV27	few	TRBJ2-7	CASSLLGGGGYEQYF	TGTGCCAGCAGTTTATTAGGGGGAGGGGGATACGAGCAGTACTTC
TRBD2	TRBV3-1	-	TRBJ2-1	CASSRRGAAGDEQFF	TGTGCCAGCAGCCGGCGGGGGGCGGCAGGCGATGAGCAGTTCTTC
TRBD2	TRBV5-1	-	TRBJ2-2	CASSSRTSAYTGELFF	TGCGCCAGCAGCTCCCGGACTAGCGCGTACACCGGGGAGCTGTTTTTT
TRBD2	TRBV3-1	few	TRBJ2-1	CASSQGAGEGNEQFF	TGTGCCAGCAGCCAAGGCGCGGGAGAGGGGAATGAGCAGTTCTTC
-	TRBV12-3/TRBV12-4	few	TRBJ1-2	CASSLVRDTVF	TGTGCCAGCAGTTTAGTCCGGGACACAGTCTTC
-	TRBV7-9	-	TRBJ1-1	CASSLVQDYPNTEAFF	TGTGCCAGCAGCTTAGTCCAGGACTATCCGAACACTGAAGCTTTCTTT
-	TRBV7-2	-	TRBJ2-7	CASSLGHYYEQYF	TGTGCCAGCAGCTTAGGACACTACTACGAGCAGTACTTC
-	TRBV12-3/TRBV12-4	many	TRBJ2-3	CASTLGPSLGTDTQYF	TGTGCCAGCACCTTGGGGCCTAGCCTCGGCACAGATACGCAGTATTTT
-	TRBV24-1	few	TRBJ2-1	CATSDYLQGEQFF	TGTGCCACCAGTGATTACCTGCAGGGTGAGCAGTTCTTC
-	TRBV10-3	few	TRBJ2-1	CAISETTGKTKQFF	TGTGCCATCAGTGAGACGACGGGCAAAACCAAGCAGTTCTTC
-	TRBV12-3/TRBV12-4	many	TRBJ1-6	CASSFNSDNSPLHF	TGTGCCAGCAGTTTTAACAGTGATAATTCACCCCTCCACTTT
-	TRBV27	-	TRBJ1-6	CASSSGFGPLHF	TGTGCCAGCAGTTCCGGCTTTGGTCCCCTCCACTTT
TRBD1	TRBV5-1	-	TRBJ2-7	CASSTAGGSYEQYF	TGCGCCAGCAGCACTGCAGGGGGCTCCTACGAGCAGTACTTC
-	TRBV9	-	TRBJ2-2	CASSGQTNTGELFF	TGTGCCAGCAGCGGTCAGACGAACACCGGGGAGCTGTTTTTT
-	TRBV5-1	-	TRBJ2-1	CASSPTALATYNEQFF	TGCGCCAGCAGCCCTACGGCGCTAGCGACCTACAATGAGCAGTTCTTC
-	TRBV4-1	few	TRBJ1-5	CASSQEPGTGRNQPQHF	TGCGCCAGCAGCCAAGAGCCGGGGACCGGGCGCAATCAGCCCCAGCATTTT
-	TRBV21-1	-	TRBJ1-1	CASSKGVRVVVNTEAFF	TGTGCCAGCAGCAAAGGAGTCAGGGTAGTAGTTAACACTGAAGCTTTCTTT
TRBD1	TRBV6-4	-	TRBJ2-3	CASSTDRGKGDTQYF	TGTGCCAGCAGTACAGACAGGGGGAAAGGAGATACGCAGTATTTT
TRBD2	TRBV4-2	few	TRBJ2-7	CASSQDLSGGGLGYPYEQYF	TGTGCCAGCAGCCAAGACCTCTCGGGGGGGGGTCTAGGCTATCCCTACGAGCAGTACTTC
-	TRBV12-3/TRBV12-4	-	TRBJ2-3	CASSHGTVTDTQYF	TGTGCCAGCAGTCACGGGACGGTCACAGATACGCAGTATTTT
TRBD2	TRBV9	few	TRBJ2-5	CASSVSTSVAQETQYF	TGTGCCAGCAGCGTGTCGACTAGCGTAGCTCAAGAGACCCAGTACTTC